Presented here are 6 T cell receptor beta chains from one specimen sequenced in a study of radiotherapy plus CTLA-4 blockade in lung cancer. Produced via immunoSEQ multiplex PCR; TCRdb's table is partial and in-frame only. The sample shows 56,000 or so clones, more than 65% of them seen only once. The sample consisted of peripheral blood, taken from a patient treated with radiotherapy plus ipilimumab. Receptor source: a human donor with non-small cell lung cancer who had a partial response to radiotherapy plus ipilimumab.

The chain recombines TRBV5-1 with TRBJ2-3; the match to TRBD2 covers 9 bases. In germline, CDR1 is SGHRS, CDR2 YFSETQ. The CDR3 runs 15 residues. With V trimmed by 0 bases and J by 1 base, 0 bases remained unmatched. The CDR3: CASSLGGGGTDTQYF. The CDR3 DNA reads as TGCGCCAGCAGCTTGGGCGGGGGGGGCACAGATACGCAGTATTTT.

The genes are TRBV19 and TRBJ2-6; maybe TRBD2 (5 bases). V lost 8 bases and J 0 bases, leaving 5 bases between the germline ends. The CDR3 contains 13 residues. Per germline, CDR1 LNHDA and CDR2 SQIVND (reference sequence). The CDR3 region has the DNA TGTGCCAGTCGGGGCTCTGGGGCCAACGTCCTGACTTTC. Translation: CASRGSGANVLTF.

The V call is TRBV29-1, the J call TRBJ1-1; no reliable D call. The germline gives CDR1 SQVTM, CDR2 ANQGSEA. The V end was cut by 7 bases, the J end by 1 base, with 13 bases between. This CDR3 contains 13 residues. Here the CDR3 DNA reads TGCAGCGGATACCGACGGGAGAACACTGAAGCTTTCTTT. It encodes CSGYRRENTEAFF.

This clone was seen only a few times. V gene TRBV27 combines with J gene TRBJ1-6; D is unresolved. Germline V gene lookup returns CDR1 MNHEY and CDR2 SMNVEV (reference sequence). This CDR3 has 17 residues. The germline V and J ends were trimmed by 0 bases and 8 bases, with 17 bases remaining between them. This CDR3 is CASSLSPWENLDSPLHF. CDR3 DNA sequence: TGTGCCAGCAGTTTATCGCCGTGGGAGAACCTTGATTCACCCCTCCACTTT.

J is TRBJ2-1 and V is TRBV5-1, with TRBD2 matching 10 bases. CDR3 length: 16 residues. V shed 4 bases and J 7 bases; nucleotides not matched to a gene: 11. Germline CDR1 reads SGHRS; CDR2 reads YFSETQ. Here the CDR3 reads CASSPVAGGAWNEQFF. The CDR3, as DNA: TGCGCCAGCAGCCCCGTAGCGGGGGGCGCGTGGAATGAGCAGTTCTTC.

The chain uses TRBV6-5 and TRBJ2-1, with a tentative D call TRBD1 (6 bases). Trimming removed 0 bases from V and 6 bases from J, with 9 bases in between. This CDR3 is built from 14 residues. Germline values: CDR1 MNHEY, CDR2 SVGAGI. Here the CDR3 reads CASSYSGGINEQFF. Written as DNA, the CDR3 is TGTGCCAGCAGTTACTCTGGGGGCATCAATGAGCAGTTCTTC.